This paragraph reports one T cell receptor (beta chain). As yet, its antigen is unknown. This entry is derived from a study of cytomegalovirus exposure and HLA in healthy donors. The study, taken as a whole, reports: A later analysis reportedly found fewer N-insertions in an Asian-associated ancestry cluster than the roughly 670-donor mean. The authors considered a cluster of highly shared sequence variants likely to be a sequencing artifact.

The PCR used 60 Vbeta and 13 Jbeta primers. Some clones are missing from TCRdb's copy, which holds only in-frame ones; the method was immunoSEQ multiplex PCR. Counted here are 130,000 or so clones, approximately 75% occurring once; the ten biggest clones make up 0.95% to 1.4%. V gave up 0 bases and J gave up 7 bases, with 9 bases separating them. The CDR3 covers 14 residues. Germline V gene sequence: CDR1 LNHNV, CDR2 YYDKDF (reference sequence). What was sequenced was PBMCs. The chain links TRBV15 to TRBJ1-4; possibly TRBD1 for D (5 bases). This sequence was found in a male donor in good health and CMV-seronegative. Here the CDR3 DNA reads TGTGCCACCAGCAGAGATCGCGGGGCTGAAAAACTGTTTTTT. This encodes CATSRDRGAEKLFF.